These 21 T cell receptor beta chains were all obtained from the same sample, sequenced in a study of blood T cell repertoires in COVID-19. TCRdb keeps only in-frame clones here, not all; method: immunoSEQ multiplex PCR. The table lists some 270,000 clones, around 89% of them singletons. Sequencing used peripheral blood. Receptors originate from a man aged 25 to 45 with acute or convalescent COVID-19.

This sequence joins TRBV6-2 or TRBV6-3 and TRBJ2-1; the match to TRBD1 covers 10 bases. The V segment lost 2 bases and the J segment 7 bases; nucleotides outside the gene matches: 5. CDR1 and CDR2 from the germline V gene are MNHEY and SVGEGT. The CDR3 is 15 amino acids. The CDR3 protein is CASSYDRGRWNEQFF. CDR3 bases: TGTGCCAGCAGTTACGACAGGGGGCGGTGGAATGAGCAGTTCTTC.

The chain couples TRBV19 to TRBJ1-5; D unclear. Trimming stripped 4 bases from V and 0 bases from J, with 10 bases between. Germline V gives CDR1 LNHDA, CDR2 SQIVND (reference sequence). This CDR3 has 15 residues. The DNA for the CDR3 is TGTGCCAGTAGTACCCGACTCTATAGCAATCAGCCCCAGCATTTT. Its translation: CASSTRLYSNQPQHF.

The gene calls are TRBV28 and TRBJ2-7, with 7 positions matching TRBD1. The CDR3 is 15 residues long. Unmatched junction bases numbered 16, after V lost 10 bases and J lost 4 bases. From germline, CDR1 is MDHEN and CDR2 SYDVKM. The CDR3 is CATRDQSGTAYEQYF. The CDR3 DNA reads TGTGCCACGAGGGATCAATCCGGGACAGCATACGAGCAGTACTTC.

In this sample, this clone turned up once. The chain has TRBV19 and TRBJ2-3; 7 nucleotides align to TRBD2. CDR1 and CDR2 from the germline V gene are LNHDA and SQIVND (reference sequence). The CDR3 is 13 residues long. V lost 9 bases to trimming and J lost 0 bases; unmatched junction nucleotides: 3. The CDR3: CASREVSTDTQYF. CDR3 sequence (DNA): TGTGCCAGCCGGGAGGTTAGCACAGATACGCAGTATTTT.

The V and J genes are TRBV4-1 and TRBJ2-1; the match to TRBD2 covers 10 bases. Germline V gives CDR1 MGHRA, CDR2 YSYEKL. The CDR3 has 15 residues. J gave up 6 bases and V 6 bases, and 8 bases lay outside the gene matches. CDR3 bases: TGCGCCAGCAGAGCAGCGGGGGGGTACCTCAATGAGCAGTTCTTC. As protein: CASRAAGGYLNEQFF.

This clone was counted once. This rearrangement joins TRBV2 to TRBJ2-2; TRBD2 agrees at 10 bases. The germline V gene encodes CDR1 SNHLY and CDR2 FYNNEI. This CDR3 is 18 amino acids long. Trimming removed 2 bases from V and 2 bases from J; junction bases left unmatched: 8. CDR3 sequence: CASSEQASGSLNTGELFF. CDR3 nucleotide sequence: TGTGCCAGCAGTGAACAGGCTAGCGGGAGCCTCAACACCGGGGAGCTGTTTTTT.

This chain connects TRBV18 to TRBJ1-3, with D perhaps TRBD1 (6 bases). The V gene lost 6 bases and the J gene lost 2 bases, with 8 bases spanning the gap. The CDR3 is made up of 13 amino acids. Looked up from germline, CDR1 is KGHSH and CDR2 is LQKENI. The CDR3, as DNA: TGTGCCAGCTCCCGGACAGCTGGAAACACCATATATTTT. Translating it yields CASSRTAGNTIYF.

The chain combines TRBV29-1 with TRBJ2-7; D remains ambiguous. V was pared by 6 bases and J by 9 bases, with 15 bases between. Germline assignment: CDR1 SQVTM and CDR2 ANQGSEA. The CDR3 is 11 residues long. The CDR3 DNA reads TGCAGCGTAGTAGTCGGTATTTGGCAGTACTTC. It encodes CSVVVGIWQYF.

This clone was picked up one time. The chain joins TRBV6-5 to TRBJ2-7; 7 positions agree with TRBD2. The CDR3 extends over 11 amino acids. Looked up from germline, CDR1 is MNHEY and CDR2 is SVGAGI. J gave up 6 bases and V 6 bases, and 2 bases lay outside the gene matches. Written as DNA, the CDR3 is TGTGCCAGCAGGGGGAGGGGCGAGCAGTACTTC. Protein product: CASRGRGEQYF.

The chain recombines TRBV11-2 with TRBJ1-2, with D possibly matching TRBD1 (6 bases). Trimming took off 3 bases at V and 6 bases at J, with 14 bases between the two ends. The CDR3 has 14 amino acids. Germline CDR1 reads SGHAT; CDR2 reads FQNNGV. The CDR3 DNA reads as TGTGCCAGCAGCTTCTCCGGGACAAGAGATGGCTACACCTTC. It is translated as CASSFSGTRDGYTF.

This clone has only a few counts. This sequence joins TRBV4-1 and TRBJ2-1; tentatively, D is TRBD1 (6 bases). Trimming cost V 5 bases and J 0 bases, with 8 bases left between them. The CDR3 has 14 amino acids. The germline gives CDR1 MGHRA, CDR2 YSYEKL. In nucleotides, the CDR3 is TGCGCCAGCAGCGGGGGCCGCTCCTACAATGAGCAGTTCTTC. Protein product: CASSGGRSYNEQFF.

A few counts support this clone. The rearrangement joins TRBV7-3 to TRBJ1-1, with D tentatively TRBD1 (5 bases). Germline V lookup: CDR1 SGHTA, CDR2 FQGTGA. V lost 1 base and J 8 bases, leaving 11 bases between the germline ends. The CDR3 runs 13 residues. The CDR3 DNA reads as TGTGCCAGCAGCTTAAAACCGGACAAGGAAGCTTTCTTT. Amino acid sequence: CASSLKPDKEAFF.

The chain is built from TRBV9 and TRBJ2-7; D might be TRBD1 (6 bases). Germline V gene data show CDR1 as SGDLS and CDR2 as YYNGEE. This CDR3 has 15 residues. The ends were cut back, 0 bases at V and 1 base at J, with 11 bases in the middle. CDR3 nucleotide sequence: TGTGCCAGCAGCGTAGGAGAGGACAGATCCTACGAGCAGTACTTC. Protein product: CASSVGEDRSYEQYF.

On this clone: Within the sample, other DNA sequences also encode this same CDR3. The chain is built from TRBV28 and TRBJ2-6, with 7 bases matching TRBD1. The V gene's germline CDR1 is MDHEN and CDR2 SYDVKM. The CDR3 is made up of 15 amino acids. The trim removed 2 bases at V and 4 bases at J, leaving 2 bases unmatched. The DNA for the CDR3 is TGTGCCAGCAGTTTAACAGGGGCAGGGGCCAACGTCCTGACTTTC. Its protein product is CASSLTGAGANVLTF.

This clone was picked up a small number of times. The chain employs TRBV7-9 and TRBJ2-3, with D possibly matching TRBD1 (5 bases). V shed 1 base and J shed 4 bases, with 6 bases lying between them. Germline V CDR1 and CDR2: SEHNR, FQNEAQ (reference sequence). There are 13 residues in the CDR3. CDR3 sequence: CASSLGGADTQYF. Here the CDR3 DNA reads TGTGCCAGCAGCTTAGGGGGCGCAGATACGCAGTATTTT.

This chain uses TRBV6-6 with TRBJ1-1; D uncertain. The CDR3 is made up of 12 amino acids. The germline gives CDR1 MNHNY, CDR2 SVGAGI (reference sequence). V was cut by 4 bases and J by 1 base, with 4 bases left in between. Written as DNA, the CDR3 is TGTGCCAGCAGTTCACAGAACACTGAAGCTTTCTTT. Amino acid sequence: CASSSQNTEAFF.

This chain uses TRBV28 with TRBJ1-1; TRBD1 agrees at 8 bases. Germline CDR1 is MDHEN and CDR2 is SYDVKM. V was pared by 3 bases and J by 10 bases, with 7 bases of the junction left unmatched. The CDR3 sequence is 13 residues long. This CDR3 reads CASSFLRGRRAFF. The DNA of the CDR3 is TGTGCCAGCAGTTTCCTCAGGGGGCGAAGAGCTTTCTTT.

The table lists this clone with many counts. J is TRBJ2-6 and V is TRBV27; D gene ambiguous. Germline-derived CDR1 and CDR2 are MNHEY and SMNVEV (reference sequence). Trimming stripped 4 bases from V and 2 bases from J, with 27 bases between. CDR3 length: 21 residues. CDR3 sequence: CASSYKLLARRYSPGANVLTF. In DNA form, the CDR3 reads TGTGCCAGCAGTTATAAACTTCTGGCGAGGCGGTATTCTCCTGGGGCCAACGTCCTGACTTTC.

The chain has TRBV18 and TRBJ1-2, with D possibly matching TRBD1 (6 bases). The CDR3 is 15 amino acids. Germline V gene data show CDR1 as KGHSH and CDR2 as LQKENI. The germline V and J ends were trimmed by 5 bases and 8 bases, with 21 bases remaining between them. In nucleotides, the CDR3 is TGTGCCAGCTCAAGGGACATAATTGTTCGAGAGGGCTACACCTTC. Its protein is CASSRDIIVREGYTF.

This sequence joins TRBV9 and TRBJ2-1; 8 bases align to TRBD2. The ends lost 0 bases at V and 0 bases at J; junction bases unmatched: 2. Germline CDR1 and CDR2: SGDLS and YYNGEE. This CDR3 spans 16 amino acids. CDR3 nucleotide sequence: TGTGCCAGCAGCGTAGATGCGGGGGGCTCCTACAATGAGCAGTTCTTC. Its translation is CASSVDAGGSYNEQFF.

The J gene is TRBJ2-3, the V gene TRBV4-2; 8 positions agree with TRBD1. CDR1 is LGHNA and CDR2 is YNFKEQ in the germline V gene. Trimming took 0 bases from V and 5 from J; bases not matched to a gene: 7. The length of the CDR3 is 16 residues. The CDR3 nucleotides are TGTGCCAGCAGCCAAGATTCCAGGGGGCTGAGAGATACGCAGTATTTT. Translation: CASSQDSRGLRDTQYF.